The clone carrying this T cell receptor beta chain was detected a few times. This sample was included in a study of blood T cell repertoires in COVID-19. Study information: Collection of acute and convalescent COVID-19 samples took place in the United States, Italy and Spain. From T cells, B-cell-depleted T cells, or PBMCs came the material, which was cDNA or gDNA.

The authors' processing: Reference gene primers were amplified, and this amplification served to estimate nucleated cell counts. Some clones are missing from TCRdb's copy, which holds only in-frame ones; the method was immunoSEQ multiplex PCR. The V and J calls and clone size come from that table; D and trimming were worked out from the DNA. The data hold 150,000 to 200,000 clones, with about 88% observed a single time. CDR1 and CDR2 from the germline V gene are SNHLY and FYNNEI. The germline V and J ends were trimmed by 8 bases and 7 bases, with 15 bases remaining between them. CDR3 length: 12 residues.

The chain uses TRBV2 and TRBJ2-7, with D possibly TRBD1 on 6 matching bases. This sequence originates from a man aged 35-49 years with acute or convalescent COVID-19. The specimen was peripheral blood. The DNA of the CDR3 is TGTGCCAGCCACATACAGGGTCGGGAGCAGTACTTC. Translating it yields CASHIQGREQYF.